The rows below give T cell receptor beta chains drawn from one sample of a study of blood T cell repertoires in COVID-19. Method: immunoSEQ multiplex PCR; TCRdb's copy keeps in-frame clones and lacks some. The data hold some 150,000 clones, with roughly 90% observed a single time. The sequenced sample was peripheral blood. These receptors were taken from a man aged 55 to 70 with acute or convalescent COVID-19. Each CDR3 is given without its conserved first and last residue. The order of the fields is V gene, CDR3 protein.

V gene: TRBV7-2; CDR3 protein: ASSFSGGNTEAF
V gene: TRBV27; CDR3 protein: ASSTLAGGPVGELF
V gene: TRBV18; CDR3 protein: ASSPDRVSSYEQY
V gene: TRBV6-1; CDR3 protein: ASSDITGFRSPLH
V gene: TRBV19; CDR3 protein: ASTKDRASNQPQH
V gene: TRBV19; CDR3 protein: ASSGGRQGNQPQH
V gene: TRBV19; CDR3 protein: ASSISPGVHQPQH
V gene: TRBV5-1; CDR3 protein: ASSPTRSGETQY
V gene: TRBV12-3/TRBV12-4; CDR3 protein: ASRGAPNNEQF
V gene: TRBV9; CDR3 protein: ASSPSGTTNQPQH
V gene: TRBV21-1; CDR3 protein: ASNPIGLTSGGLAHTDTQY
V gene: TRBV5-4; CDR3 protein: ASSLGGRAEAF
V gene: TRBV6-5; CDR3 protein: ASSYSRRFVPEAF
V gene: TRBV1; CDR3 protein: TIERGATYEQY
V gene: TRBV4-2; CDR3 protein: ASSQERWGGEQY
V gene: TRBV27; CDR3 protein: ASSLRFGPMT
V gene: TRBV7-2; CDR3 protein: ASSLATTGTAYGYT
V gene: TRBV12-3/TRBV12-4; CDR3 protein: ASSLRDTEAF
V gene: TRBV9; CDR3 protein: ASSVATSTGGTTDTQY
V gene: TRBV7-9; CDR3 protein: ASSPRTGGDEQF
V gene: TRBV18; CDR3 protein: ASSPGGNTEAF
V gene: TRBV5-1; CDR3 protein: ASSLDFSMGADTGELF
V gene: TRBV27; CDR3 protein: ASSLKTENTEAF
V gene: TRBV10-3; CDR3 protein: AISDRVWTEAF
V gene: TRBV5-1; CDR3 protein: ASIGGYNEQF
V gene: TRBV20-1; CDR3 protein: SASMWGVNTEAF
V gene: TRBV7-2; CDR3 protein: ASSLPEGSGYT
V gene: TRBV7-2; CDR3 protein: ASSPGQGRYGYT
V gene: TRBV10-2; CDR3 protein: ASSGGPDTQY
V gene: TRBV5-1; CDR3 protein: ASSSIDSYGYT
V gene: TRBV21-1; CDR3 protein: ASSKASGTGVLFQRKTQY
V gene: TRBV5-4; CDR3 protein: ASSRPAGGRETQY
V gene: TRBV5-4; CDR3 protein: ASSFGPNYGYT
V gene: TRBV6-5; CDR3 protein: ASSYVFGGNEQF
V gene: TRBV7-9; CDR3 protein: ASSLARDSPLH
V gene: TRBV29-1; CDR3 protein: SAPDTRLGRQGRTNYGYT
V gene: TRBV7-9; CDR3 protein: ASSLETGTHEQY
V gene: TRBV6-8; CDR3 protein: ASSSSGGAIETQY
V gene: TRBV24-1; CDR3 protein: ATSDPLREAQY
V gene: TRBV27; CDR3 protein: ASSYSTSGQGIRGELF
V gene: TRBV15; CDR3 protein: ATSRDQQPQH
V gene: TRBV19; CDR3 protein: ASSPGDYGYT
V gene: TRBV5-1; CDR3 protein: ASSLSGGYHEQY
V gene: TRBV24-1; CDR3 protein: ATSDPRDRTYEQY
V gene: TRBV19; CDR3 protein: ASSWGVGQPQH
V gene: TRBV5-8; CDR3 protein: ASSLGTSGGLQETQY
V gene: TRBV4-3; CDR3 protein: ASSQALGGSSNQPQH
V gene: TRBV3-1/TRBV3-2; CDR3 protein: ASSQKNSIWTEAF
V gene: TRBV7-9; CDR3 protein: ASSQAQRSSTDTQY
V gene: TRBV10-3; CDR3 protein: AISGGVAPYEQY
V gene: TRBV11-2; CDR3 protein: ASSPRDRGLNTGELF
V gene: TRBV12-3/TRBV12-4; CDR3 protein: ASSGGKIMGYT